Listed below are T cell receptor beta chains from one sample, sequenced in a study of radiotherapy plus CTLA-4 blockade in lung cancer. Libraries were prepared by immunoSEQ multiplex PCR; TCRdb keeps only in-frame clonotypes and omits some of them. The sample lists tens of thousands of clones; under 85% were seen once. The source material was peripheral blood, sampled from a patient treated with radiotherapy plus ipilimumab. The receptors originated from a human donor with non-small cell lung cancer who had stable disease on radiotherapy plus ipilimumab. Both conserved end residues are part of each CDR3.

TRBJ1-1 | 14 | TRBV5-1 | CASSLAAGGQEAFF
TRBJ1-5 | 15 | TRBV5-1 | CASSLDRAAGQPQHF
TRBJ1-1 | 13 | TRBV6-5 | CASSLTRNTEAFF
TRBJ2-1 | 15 | TRBV6-5 | CASRTSGQGGRKQFF
TRBJ2-1 | 15 | TRBV15 | CATSSAGDYYNEQFF
TRBJ2-5 | 13 | TRBV7-6 | CASSLGRDRGQYF
TRBJ1-5 | 16 | TRBV9 | CASSVQGPGGNQPQHF
TRBJ1-5 | 16 | TRBV7-8 | CASSLAVSYSNQPQHF
TRBJ2-4 | 14 | TRBV19 | CASSIGTGVNIQYF
TRBJ1-1 | 14 | TRBV30 | CAWSVPGLSTEAFF
TRBJ2-3 | 16 | TRBV9 | CASSAGLAGGGDTQYF
TRBJ2-1 | 17 | TRBV7-9 | CASSFPRSTSSYNEQFF
TRBJ1-1 | 12 | TRBV29-1 | CSVTTPGTEAFF
TRBJ2-5 | 13 | TRBV30 | CAWSLEYQETQYF
TRBJ2-3 | 15 | TRBV28 | CASSLTGAGGDTQYF
TRBJ2-2 | 14 | TRBV5-1 | CASSHPTGGEELFF
TRBJ2-1 | 14 | TRBV25-1 | CASMGQGSYNEQFF
TRBJ1-5 | 16 | TRBV2 | CASRPQWTGREQPQHF
TRBJ2-2 | 14 | TRBV14 | CASSQKVGNGELFF
TRBJ1-3 | 14 | TRBV5-1 | CASSLDSSGNTIYF
TRBJ1-6 | 13 | TRBV15 | CATSRDGNSPLHF
TRBJ2-3 | 14 | TRBV29-1 | CSVVASTSTDTQYF
TRBJ1-1 | 13 | TRBV19 | CAASGTGWTEAFF
TRBJ2-1 | 15 | TRBV7-6 | CASSQSGSSYNEQFF
TRBJ2-1 | 12 | TRBV7-3 | CASSLDRHEQFF
TRBJ1-2 | 14 | TRBV29-1 | CSVEKTGGGYGYTF
TRBJ2-7 | 13 | TRBV15 | CATSRDPTYEQYF
TRBJ2-3 | 14 | TRBV6-1 | CASSGTVSTDTQYF
TRBJ2-1 | 12 | TRBV18 | CASSTGGNEQFF
TRBJ1-1 | 14 | TRBV18 | CASSSGQGGTEAFF
TRBJ2-1 | 14 | TRBV5-1 | CASSSAGGSNEQFF
TRBJ2-2 | 16 | TRBV5-4 | CASSLVRLQTTGELFF
TRBJ1-4 | 15 | TRBV7-6 | CASSFETGGNEKLFF
TRBJ2-7 | 14 | TRBV27 | CASSMGLDLSEQYF
TRBJ2-7 | 16 | TRBV28 | CASSLALVTGKYEQYF
TRBJ1-2 | 13 | TRBV28 | CASSPDRFNGYTF
TRBJ2-7 | 15 | TRBV11-3 | CASNFPRTAYYEQYF
TRBJ1-6 | 13 | TRBV5-7 | CASSTFTDSPLHF
TRBJ2-7 | 14 | TRBV10-3 | CAISRTGSSYEQYF
TRBJ1-6 | 16 | TRBV7-8 | CASSLYSPRGTSPLHF
TRBJ2-1 | 16 | TRBV7-3 | CASSEGLAGGQDEQFF
TRBJ2-1 | 15 | TRBV11-2 | CASSLGDRGLHEQFF
TRBJ2-3 | 16 | TRBV14 | CASSQERFGVADTQYF
TRBJ2-3 | 14 | TRBV5-4 | CASSFRGGTDTQYF
TRBJ1-4 | 17 | TRBV4-2 | CASSLRAGTATNEKLFF
TRBJ1-1 | 15 | TRBV18 | CASSLNPTRNTEAFF
TRBJ1-2 | 13 | TRBV7-9 | CASSTGTPWGYTF
TRBJ1-4 | 14 | TRBV2 | CASSRDRGEEKLFF
TRBJ2-3 | 16 | TRBV5-1 | CASSLLGGARTDTQYF
TRBJ1-2 | 12 | TRBV5-1 | CASSLTRHGYTF
TRBJ2-4 | 16 | TRBV27 | CASSSTRQGGKNIQYF
TRBJ2-3 | 15 | TRBV21-1 | CASSKVSTSTDTQYF